The rows below give T cell receptor beta chains drawn from one sample of a study of identical twins. TCRdb used MiXCR to reprocess the 5' RACE reads, holding one entry per CDR3 protein. The sample lists 210,000 or so distinct CDR3 sequences; less than 8% were seen once. These data were also reused for a study on yellow fever vaccine responses in identical twins.

Sequenced: memory (CD45RO+) T cells sorted from blood. These receptors all stem from a woman younger than 30 in good health. CDR3s leave out the opening cysteine and the closing phenylalanine or tryptophan. The order of the fields is V gene, clone size, J gene, CDR3 protein. The listing skips clone size in some rows; elsewhere it reads once, few, many or a size class.

TRBV20-1,many,TRBJ1-5,SARDVGQGTFSNQPQH
TRBV7-9,-,TRBJ1-1,ASLPMTGTEAF
TRBV7-9,many,TRBJ2-2,ASSSRTGENTGELF
TRBV6-1,many,TRBJ1-5,ASRGGGSQPQH
TRBV7-2,-,TRBJ1-1,ASSTQMNTEAF
TRBV2,-,TRBJ2-2,ASSDTGLVIGELF
TRBV3-1,-,TRBJ2-1,ASSQGLSIGYNEQF
TRBV5-1,many,TRBJ1-1,ASSPGGSNTEAF
TRBV7-8,-,TRBJ2-7,ASSSTGRYYEQY
TRBV5-1,many,TRBJ2-5,ASSLGTSGYQETQY
TRBV5-1,many,TRBJ2-2,ASTVSGSNTGELF
TRBV29-1,many,TRBJ2-1,SVEGGASSYNEQF
TRBV7-7,many,TRBJ2-3,ASSPSLGPPGTDTQY
TRBV7-2,-,TRBJ2-4,ASSLAIGGGKNIQY
TRBV20-1,-,TRBJ2-7,SARDLAGGKSYEQY
TRBV12-3/TRBV12-4,few,TRBJ2-1,ASSLIRASGDNEQF
TRBV7-6,few,TRBJ1-6,ASSLGTGSSPLH
TRBV10-1,-,TRBJ2-7,ASSEYRTGGEQY
TRBV2,-,TRBJ2-1,ASSEASGRANEQF
TRBV4-2,few,TRBJ2-1,ASSQPQGGNFNEQF
TRBV18,-,TRBJ1-3,ASSPLRRADSGNTIY
TRBV3-1,few,TRBJ2-3,ASSQDLAGGGPTDTQY
TRBV7-9,few,TRBJ1-3,ASSLYTGLLAGNTIY
TRBV29-1,-,TRBJ1-4,SVAGTGREKLF
TRBV2,-,TRBJ2-2,ASKGQGARTGELF
TRBV7-8,few,TRBJ2-2,ASTVDRANTGELF
TRBV7-3,few,TRBJ2-1,ASSLGGDRYNEQF
TRBV5-1,-,TRBJ2-7,ASSWTGVLGYEQY
TRBV15,many,TRBJ2-5,ATSRIGQGEGTQY
TRBV9,-,TRBJ2-5,ASSVNSGGRETQY
TRBV7-8,few,TRBJ2-3,ASSTRTGGTDTQY
TRBV11-2,many,TRBJ2-7,ASSGGVSYEQY
TRBV7-8,-,TRBJ1-4,ASSFQATNEKLF
TRBV14,few,TRBJ1-4,ASGNSNEKLF
TRBV27,few,TRBJ1-1,ASSSPGTGGGTEAF
TRBV5-1,few,TRBJ2-1,ASSGGGQGFAGGNEQF
TRBV7-8,few,TRBJ2-4,ASSRTGTKNIQY
TRBV20-1,few,TRBJ2-1,SLTLSSYNEQF
TRBV7-9,many,TRBJ2-3,ASSKAGADTQY
TRBV15,-,TRBJ2-5,ATSREGTQY
TRBV6-5,many,TRBJ1-4,ASSYGTSNEKLF
TRBV9,-,TRBJ2-5,ASSVGITSGSETQY
TRBV27,many,TRBJ2-2,ASSLRQNTGELF
TRBV4-3,many,TRBJ1-4,ASNGGGIEKLF
TRBV5-6,-,TRBJ2-7,ASSVLGTDYEQY
TRBV6-1,-,TRBJ2-7,ASSTGGGSYEQY
TRBV15,few,TRBJ2-5,ATSRGLLTSGSTETQY
TRBV3-1,-,TRBJ2-1,ASSQGHQSSYNEQF
TRBV5-1,-,TRBJ2-7,ASKGIGSSYEQY
TRBV11-2,few,TRBJ2-3,ASSLGQREGPSTDTQY
TRBV7-9,many,TRBJ2-5,ASSPQRGVIETQY
TRBV28,few,TRBJ1-5,ASSSEGYSNQPQH
TRBV2,-,TRBJ2-2,ASSEVGGATGELF
TRBV27,few,TRBJ1-5,ASGTIGRDRDQPQH
TRBV20-1,-,TRBJ2-4,SAEGEAKNIQY